Below are 5 T cell receptor beta chains sequenced from a single sample in a study of T-cell reconstitution after alpha-beta-depleted transplantation in children. The library targeted TCRbeta and was prepared with unique molecular identifiers. Each CDR3 protein gets one entry after TCRdb re-called the PCR reads with MiXCR. The table records 60,000 to 80,000 distinct CDR3 sequences, approximately 7.3% of them present only once. Sequenced here: PBMCs from the stem cell graft donor, sampled from the stem cell graft. Receptor source: a human donor who donated a stem cell graft to a child with acute lymphoblastic leukemia.

This clonotype was detected many times. The chain joins TRBV5-6 to TRBJ2-1; tentatively, D is TRBD1 or TRBD2 (5 bases each). CDR1 is SGHDT and CDR2 is YYEEEE in the germline V gene. The germline V and J ends were trimmed by 2 bases and 7 bases, with 16 bases remaining between them. This CDR3 has 15 amino acids. The CDR3 nucleotides are TGTGCCAGCAGCTTCTTGGGGGACCCAAAGAATGAGCAGTTCTTC. Protein product: CASSFLGDPKNEQFF.

Ten or more counts support this clonotype. This chain uses TRBV20-1 with TRBJ1-1; D remains unclear. The V gene lost 4 bases and the J gene lost 0 bases, with 15 bases spanning the gap. This CDR3 region has 15 residues. CDR1 is DFQATT, CDR2 SNEGSKA, per germline (reference sequence). The CDR3 sequence is CSANRGLRMNTEAFF. CDR3 coding DNA: TGCAGTGCTAATCGGGGATTAAGAATGAACACTGAAGCTTTCTTT.

This clonotype appeared many times. The rearrangement joins TRBV6-1 to TRBJ2-3, with 10 bases aligning to TRBD1. This CDR3 contains 14 residues. Looked up from germline, CDR1 is MNHNS and CDR2 is SASEGT. V trimming: 6 bases; J trimming: 5 bases; junction bases outside the gene matches: 5. The CDR3 loop is CASSDRGHGDTQYF. CDR3 sequence (DNA): TGTGCCAGCAGCGACAGGGGGCATGGAGATACGCAGTATTTT.

This clonotype has a count of ten or more. The chain couples TRBV20-1 to TRBJ2-1; possible D gene TRBD1, 6 bases. The germline V gene encodes CDR1 DFQATT and CDR2 SNEGSKA (reference sequence). Deletions cut 1 base from V and 6 bases from J, with 13 bases between. This CDR3 has 14 amino acids. The CDR3 nucleotides read TGCAGTGCTAGAGCGGGGACACCTATCAATGAGCAGTTCTTC. Protein: CSARAGTPINEQFF.

This clonotype was seen ten or more times. The gene calls are TRBV12-3 or TRBV12-4 and TRBJ2-4; the D is unclear. V was trimmed by 4 bases and J by 1 base, leaving 11 bases between them. CDR3 length: 15 amino acids. This CDR3 reads CASSSPLRAKNIQYF. CDR3 bases: TGTGCCAGCAGTTCGCCACTAAGGGCCAAAAACATTCAGTACTTC.